This is a list of T cell receptor beta chains from one sample in a study of control samples from healthy donors and cancer patients. Some clones are missing from TCRdb's copy, which holds only in-frame ones; the method was immunoSEQ multiplex PCR. The sample has 130,000 to 150,000 clones, around nine tenths seen once; the top ten hold 8% to 9.5%. Sequencing used blood. All receptors come from a woman aged 30 to 39 in good health. CDR3s include the opening cysteine and the closing phenylalanine or tryptophan. The D gene is left open where the match is weak. Where a row states a size, it is once, few, many or the class of an expanded clone; other rows omit it.

>TRBD1|few|TRBV18|TRBJ1-2
TGTGCCAGCTCACCCCCGTCCGTGACAGGGGACTATGGCTACACCTTC
CASSPPSVTGDYGYTF
>-|-|TRBV30|TRBJ1-1
TGTGCCTGGAGGAACACACTAGCGTCCACTGAAGCTTTCTTT
CAWRNTLASTEAFF
>-|-|TRBV5-6|TRBJ2-1
TGTGCCAGCAGCACCCAGGGCGGTCGTAGCTCCTACAATGAGCAGTTCTTC
CASSTQGGRSSYNEQFF
>TRBD1|-|TRBV7-9|TRBJ1-1
TGTGCCAGCATTCCGGGAGGGGGCGCGTATTCGAGGGCTTTCTTT
CASIPGGGAYSRAFF
>-|-|TRBV18|TRBJ2-7
TGTGCCAGCTCACCACCGAACGTCTACGAGCAGTACTTC
CASSPPNVYEQYF
>-|-|TRBV13|TRBJ2-6
TGTGCCAGCAGCCGCGGTCGACACTCTGGGGCCAACGTCCTGACTTTC
CASSRGRHSGANVLTF
>TRBD2|-|TRBV2|TRBJ2-1
TGTGCCACTGAGGGCGGGGGGGATGAGCAGTTCTTC
CATEGGGDEQFF
>-|-|TRBV27|TRBJ1-1
TGTGCCAGCAGTTTGCTCTCTGGGAACACTGAAGCTTTCTTT
CASSLLSGNTEAFF
>TRBD1|-|TRBV5-1|TRBJ1-4
TGCGCCAGCAGCTTGGGACAGGGGGCACTCTTAGCTAATGAAAAACTGTTTTTT
CASSLGQGALLANEKLFF
>TRBD1|-|TRBV5-1|TRBJ1-1
TGCGCCAGCAGCACACAGGGGGTGCACACTGAAGCTTTCTTT
CASSTQGVHTEAFF
>TRBD1|-|TRBV4-1|TRBJ2-1
TGCGCCAGCAGCCCTCCAGGGGGTCGCTACAATGAGCAGTTCTTC
CASSPPGGRYNEQFF
>TRBD1|-|TRBV18|TRBJ2-7
TGTGCCAGCTCACCCCGACAGGGGAGGAACAGCTACGAGCAGTACTTC
CASSPRQGRNSYEQYF
>-|-|TRBV19|TRBJ2-5
TGTGCCAGTACCCAACCCGGGAGTGGTGAGACCCAGTACTTC
CASTQPGSGETQYF
>-|-|TRBV7-2|TRBJ2-1
TGTGCCAGCAGCTTATTAGCGGAGAGGGGTTACAATGAGCAGTTCTTC
CASSLLAERGYNEQFF
>-|-|TRBV19|TRBJ2-7
TGTGCCAGTTTAGGGGGAGAGCCCCCCTACGAGCAGTACTTC
CASLGGEPPYEQYF
>-|-|TRBV28|TRBJ1-3
TGTGCCAGCGCCCCGAGTGTTCACCGTCAGTTTGGAAACACCATATATTTT
CASAPSVHRQFGNTIYF
>-|-|TRBV28|TRBJ1-2
TGTGCCAGCAGTTTGAGGCAGGGTGGCTATGGCTACACCTTC
CASSLRQGGYGYTF
>-|many|TRBV5-5|TRBJ2-5
TGTGCCAGCAGCTTTTCTCCGACCCCAGAGACCCAGTACTTC
CASSFSPTPETQYF
>TRBD2|-|TRBV11-3|TRBJ2-5
TGTGCCAGCAGCTTAGAGGGACTAGCGGGTATCCAAGAGACCCAGTACTTC
CASSLEGLAGIQETQYF
>-|once|TRBV5-1|TRBJ2-7
TGCGCCAGCAGCCTCCAGCAGACCGGGACGGCACCTTACGAGCAGTACTTC
CASSLQQTGTAPYEQYF
>TRBD2|-|TRBV27|TRBJ2-2
TGTGCCAGCAGTCCCTGGGGGGGTAGGAACGGGGAGCTGTTTTTT
CASSPWGGRNGELFF
>-|-|TRBV4-1|TRBJ1-5
TGCGCCAGCAGCCAGCAGGGTGGCAATCAGCCCCAGCATTTT
CASSQQGGNQPQHF
>TRBD2|once|TRBV7-9|TRBJ2-3
TGTGCCAGCAGCTTAGCTTTAGGACTAGCGGGAGCGCAGTATTTT
CASSLALGLAGAQYF
>-|-|TRBV30|TRBJ1-2
TGTGCCTGGAGTGATGTGGGAATAGCTAACTATGGCTACACCTTC
CAWSDVGIANYGYTF
>-|-|TRBV6-5|TRBJ1-3
TGTGCCAGCAGTTACACTGGCTCTTTCTCTGGAAACACCATATATTTT
CASSYTGSFSGNTIYF
>-|-|TRBV18|TRBJ1-4
TGTGCCAGCTCACCGCCGGGGAGTTGGGAAAAACTGTTTTTT
CASSPPGSWEKLFF
>-|-|TRBV7-3|TRBJ1-1
TGTGCCAGCAGCTTAATGGGCAGGGACACTGAAGCTTTCTTT
CASSLMGRDTEAFF
>-|-|TRBV11-2|TRBJ2-5
TGTGCCAGCAGCTTTGGACGGGAGTGGGAGACCCAGTACTTC
CASSFGREWETQYF
>-|-|TRBV11-2|TRBJ1-1
TGTGCCAGCAGCTTAGATAGGGGTACTGAAGCTTTCTTT
CASSLDRGTEAFF
>TRBD2|-|TRBV6-5|TRBJ2-1
TGTGCCAGCAGGTCCGGGGGGATCTACAATGAGCAGTTCTTC
CASRSGGIYNEQFF
>TRBD1|-|TRBV5-4|TRBJ1-2
TGTGCCAGCAGCCGAGGGACAGGGGGATCCTATGGCTACACCTTC
CASSRGTGGSYGYTF
>TRBD2|-|TRBV19|TRBJ2-2
TGTGCCAGTAGTATTACTAGCGAGGGCACCGGGGAGCTGTTTTTT
CASSITSEGTGELFF
>-|-|TRBV9|TRBJ1-2
TGTGCCAGCAGTGATCAGAGGACCTTAAACTATGGCTACACCTTC
CASSDQRTLNYGYTF
>-|-|TRBV5-1|TRBJ2-5
TGCGCCAGCAGCTTGGGCTGGTCGGACCAAGAGACCCAGTACTTC
CASSLGWSDQETQYF
>-|-|TRBV9|TRBJ2-5
TGTGCCAGCAGCGTACCAGGAGTCCAAGAGACCCAGTACTTC
CASSVPGVQETQYF
>TRBD1|-|TRBV7-3|TRBJ1-5
TGTGCCAGCAGCTTATGGGACAGGGGGCGGCAGCCCCAGCATTTT
CASSLWDRGRQPQHF
>-|-|TRBV5-1|TRBJ1-1
TGCGCCAGCAGCTTGGGCCCGAACACTGAAGCTTTCTTT
CASSLGPNTEAFF
>-|-|TRBV6-1|TRBJ1-5
TGTGCCAGCAGTGACGGGAGCAATCAGCCCCAGCATTTT
CASSDGSNQPQHF